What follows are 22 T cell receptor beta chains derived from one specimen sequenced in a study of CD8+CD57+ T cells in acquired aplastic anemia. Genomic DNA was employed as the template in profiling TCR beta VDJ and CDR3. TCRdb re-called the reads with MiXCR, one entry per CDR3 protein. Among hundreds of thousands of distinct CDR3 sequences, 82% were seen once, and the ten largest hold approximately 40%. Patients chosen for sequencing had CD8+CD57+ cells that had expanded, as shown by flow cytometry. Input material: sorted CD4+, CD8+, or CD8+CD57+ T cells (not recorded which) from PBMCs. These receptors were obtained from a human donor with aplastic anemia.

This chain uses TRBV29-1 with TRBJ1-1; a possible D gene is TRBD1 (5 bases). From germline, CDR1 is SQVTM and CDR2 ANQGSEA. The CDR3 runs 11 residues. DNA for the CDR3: TGCACAATTACCAGGGTCCATGAACATTTCTTT. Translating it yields CTITRVHEHFF.

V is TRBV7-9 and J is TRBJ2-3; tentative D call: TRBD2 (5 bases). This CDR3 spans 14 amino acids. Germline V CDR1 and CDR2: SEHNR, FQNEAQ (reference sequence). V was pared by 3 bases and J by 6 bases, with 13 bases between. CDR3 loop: CASSFEGSPDTQYF. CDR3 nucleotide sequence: TGTGCCAGCAGCTTTGAGGGAAGCCCCGATACGCAGTATTTT.

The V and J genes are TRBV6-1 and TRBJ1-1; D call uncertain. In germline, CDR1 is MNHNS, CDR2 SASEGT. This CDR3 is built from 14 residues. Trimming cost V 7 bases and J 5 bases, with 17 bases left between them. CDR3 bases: TGTGCCAGCAAGATGGCAGAGGGCTGGACTGAAGCTTTCTTT. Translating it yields CASKMAEGWTEAFF.

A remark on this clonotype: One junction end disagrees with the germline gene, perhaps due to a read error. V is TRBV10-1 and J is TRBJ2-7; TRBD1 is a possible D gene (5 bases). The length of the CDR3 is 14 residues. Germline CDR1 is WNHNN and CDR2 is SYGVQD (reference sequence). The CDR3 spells CASSDVQGNYEKYF. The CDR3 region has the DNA TGTGCCAGCAGTGACGTGCAGGGTAACTACGAAAAGTACTTC.

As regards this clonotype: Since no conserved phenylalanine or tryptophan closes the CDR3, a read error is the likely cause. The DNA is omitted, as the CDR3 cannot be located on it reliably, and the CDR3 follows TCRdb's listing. CDR3 protein: CASRGARETQQY. The rearrangement joins TRBV9 to TRBJ2-5; TRBD1 was called by the table and not checked on the DNA. CDR1 and CDR2 (germline): SGDLS, YYNGEE. A total of 12 residues make up the CDR3, ends included.

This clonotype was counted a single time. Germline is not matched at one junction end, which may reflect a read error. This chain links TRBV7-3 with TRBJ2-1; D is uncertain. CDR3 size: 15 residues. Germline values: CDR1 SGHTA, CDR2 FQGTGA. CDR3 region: CASSLWGSTDTQHFF. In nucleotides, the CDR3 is TGTGCCAGCAGCCTCTGGGGTAGCACAGATACGCAGCATTTCTTC.

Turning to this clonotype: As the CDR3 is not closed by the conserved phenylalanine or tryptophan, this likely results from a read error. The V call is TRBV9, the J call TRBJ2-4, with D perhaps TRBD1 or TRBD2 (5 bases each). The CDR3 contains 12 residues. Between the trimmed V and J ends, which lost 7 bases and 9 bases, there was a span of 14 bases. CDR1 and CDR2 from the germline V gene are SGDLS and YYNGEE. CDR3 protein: CASGGVGGIQYI. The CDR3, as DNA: TGTGCCAGCGGCGGAGTTGGGGGCATTCAGTACATC.

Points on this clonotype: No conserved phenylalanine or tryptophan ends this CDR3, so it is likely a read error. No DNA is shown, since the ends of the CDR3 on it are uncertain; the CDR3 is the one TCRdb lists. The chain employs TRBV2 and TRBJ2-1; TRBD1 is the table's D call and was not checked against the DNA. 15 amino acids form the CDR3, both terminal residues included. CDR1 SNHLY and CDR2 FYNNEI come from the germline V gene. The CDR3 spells CASSLSYSTQPQHFG.

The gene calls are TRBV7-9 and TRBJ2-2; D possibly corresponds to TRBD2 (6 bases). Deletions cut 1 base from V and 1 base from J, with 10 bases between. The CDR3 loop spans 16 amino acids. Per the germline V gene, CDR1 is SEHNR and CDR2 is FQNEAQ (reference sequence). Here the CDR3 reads CASSLVPGGNTGELFF. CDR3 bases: TGTGCCAGCAGCTTAGTACCCGGGGGGAACACCGGGGAGCTGTTTTTT.

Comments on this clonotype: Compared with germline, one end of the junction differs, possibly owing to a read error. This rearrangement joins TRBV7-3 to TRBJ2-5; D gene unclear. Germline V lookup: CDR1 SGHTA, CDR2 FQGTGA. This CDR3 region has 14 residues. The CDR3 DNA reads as TGTGCCACCAGCAGAGGCAGCGAGCAAGATACGAGATACTTC. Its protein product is CATSRGSEQDTRYF. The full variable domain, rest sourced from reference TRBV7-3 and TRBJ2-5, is GAGVSQTPSNKVTEKGKYVELRCDPISGHTALYWYRQSLGQGPEFLIYFQGTGAADDSGLPNDRFFAVRPEGSVSTLKIQRTERGDSAVYLCATSRGSEQDTRYFGPGTRLLVL.

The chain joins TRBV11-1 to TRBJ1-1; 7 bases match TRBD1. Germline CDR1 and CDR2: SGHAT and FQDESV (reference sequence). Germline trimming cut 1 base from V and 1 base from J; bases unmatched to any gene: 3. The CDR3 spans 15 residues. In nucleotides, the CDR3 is TGTGCCAGCAGCTTAGAGGGGGCAGGGAACACTGAAGCTTTCTTT. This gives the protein CASSLEGAGNTEAFF.

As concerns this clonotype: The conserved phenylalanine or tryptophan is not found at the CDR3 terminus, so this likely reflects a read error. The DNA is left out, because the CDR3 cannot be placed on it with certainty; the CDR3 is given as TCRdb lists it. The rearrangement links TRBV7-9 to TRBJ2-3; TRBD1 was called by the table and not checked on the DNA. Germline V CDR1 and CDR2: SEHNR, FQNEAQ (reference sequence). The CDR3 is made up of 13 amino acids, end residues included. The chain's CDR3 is CASSPGAGGYGYT.

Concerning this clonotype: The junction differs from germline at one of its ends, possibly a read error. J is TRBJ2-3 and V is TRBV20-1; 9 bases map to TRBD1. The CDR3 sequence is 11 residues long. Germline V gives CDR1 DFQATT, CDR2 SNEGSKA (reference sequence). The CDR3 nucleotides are TGCAGTGCTTTAGGTGGGACAGGGACGGATTTT. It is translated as CSALGGTGTDF.

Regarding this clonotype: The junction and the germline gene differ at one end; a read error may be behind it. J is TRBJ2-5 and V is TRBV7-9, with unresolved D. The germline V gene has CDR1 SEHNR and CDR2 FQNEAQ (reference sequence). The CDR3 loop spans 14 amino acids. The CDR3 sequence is CATSRGTEFYEKYF. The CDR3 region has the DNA TGTGCCACCAGCAGAGGTACGGAGTTCTACGAGAAGTACTTC.

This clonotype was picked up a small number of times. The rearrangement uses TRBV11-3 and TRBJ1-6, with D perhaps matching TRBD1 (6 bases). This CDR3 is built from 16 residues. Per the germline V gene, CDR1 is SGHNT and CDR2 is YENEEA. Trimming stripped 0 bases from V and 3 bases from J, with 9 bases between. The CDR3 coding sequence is TGTGCCAGCAGCTTAGAGGTGACAGGCTATAATTCACCCCTCCACTTT. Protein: CASSLEVTGYNSPLHF.

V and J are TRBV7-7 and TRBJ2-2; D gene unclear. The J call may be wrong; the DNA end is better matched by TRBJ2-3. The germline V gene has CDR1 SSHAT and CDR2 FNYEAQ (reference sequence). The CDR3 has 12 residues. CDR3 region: CASSLVQWEQYF. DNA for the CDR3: TGTGCCAGCAGCTTAGTTCAGTGGGAGCAGTATTTT.

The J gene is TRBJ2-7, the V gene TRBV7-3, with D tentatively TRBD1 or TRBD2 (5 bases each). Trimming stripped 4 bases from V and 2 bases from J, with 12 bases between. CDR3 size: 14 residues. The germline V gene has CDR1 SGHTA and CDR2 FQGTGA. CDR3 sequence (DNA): TGTGCCAGCAGCTGCCGGGGCCTACCCTACGAGCAGTACTTC. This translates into CASSCRGLPYEQYF.

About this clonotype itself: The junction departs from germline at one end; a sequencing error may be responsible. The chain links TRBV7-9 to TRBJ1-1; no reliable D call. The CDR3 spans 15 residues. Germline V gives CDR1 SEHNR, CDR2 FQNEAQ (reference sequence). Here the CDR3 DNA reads TGTGCCAGCAGCTTAGAACGGAGAGGGAGCACTGATGCTTTCTTT. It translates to CASSLERRGSTDAFF.

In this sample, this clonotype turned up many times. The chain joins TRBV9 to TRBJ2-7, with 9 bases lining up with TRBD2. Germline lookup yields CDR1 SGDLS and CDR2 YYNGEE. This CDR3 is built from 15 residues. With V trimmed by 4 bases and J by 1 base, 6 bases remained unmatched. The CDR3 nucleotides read TGTGCCAGCAGCTCCAGCGGGGGGCCGTCCTACGAGCAGTACTTC. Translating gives CASSSSGGPSYEQYF.

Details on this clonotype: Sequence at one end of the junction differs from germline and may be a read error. The CDR3 is CASSLGGGQGQDEQFF. CDR3 nucleotides: TGTGCCAGCAGCTTGGGGGGGGGCCAGGGTCAGGATGAGCAGTTCTTC. The chain combines TRBV5-1 with TRBJ2-1; tentative D call: TRBD2 (7 bases). The CDR3 spans 16 residues. In germline, CDR1 is SGHRS, CDR2 YFSETQ.

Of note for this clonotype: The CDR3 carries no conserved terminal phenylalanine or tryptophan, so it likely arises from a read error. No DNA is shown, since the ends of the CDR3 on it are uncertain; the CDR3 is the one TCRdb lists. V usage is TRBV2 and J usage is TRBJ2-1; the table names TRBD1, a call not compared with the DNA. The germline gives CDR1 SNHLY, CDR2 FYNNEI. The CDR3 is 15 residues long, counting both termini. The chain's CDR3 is CATSLARGPDTQHFC.

This chain's CDR3 is CASSFDGFSLFF. The CDR3 bases are TGCGCCAGCAGCTTCGACGGATTCTCCTTGTTTTTT. The chain combines TRBV5-1 with TRBJ2-2; D uncertain. Trimming removed 2 bases at V and 15 bases at J, with 14 bases between. Germline V gene data show CDR1 as SGHRS and CDR2 as YFSETQ. The CDR3 is 12 residues long.